This TCR beta chain was recovered during a study of blood T cell repertoires in COVID-19. Study overall: Samples taken during acute and convalescent COVID-19 were collected in the United States, Italy and Spain. T cells, B-cell-depleted T cells, or PBMCs supplied cDNA or gDNA.

Allocation to cohorts depended on clinical history reported by the participants. The CDR3 has 13 residues. Germline V gives CDR1 LGHDT, CDR2 YNNKEL (reference sequence). V was clipped by 1 base and J by 11 bases, with 14 bases between them. Clones were sequenced by immunoSEQ multiplex PCR, and TCRdb holds only the in-frame ones, with some missing. Altogether under 350,000 clones are present, about 89% being singletons, with the ten largest covering 2.6%. The sequence was obtained from a woman under 30 who had recovered from COVID-19. The rearrangement joins TRBV3-1 (or the pseudogene TRBV3-2) to TRBJ1-1; tentative D call: TRBD1 (5 bases). The sequenced material came from PBMCs or T cells enriched from blood (not recorded which). The CDR3 bases are TGTGCCAGCAGCCAAGGTATGGCAGGGCCGGCTTTCTTT. Translating gives CASSQGMAGPAFF.